Listed below are T cell receptor beta chains from one sample, sequenced in a study of blood T cell repertoires in COVID-19. The assay was immunoSEQ multiplex PCR, and TCRdb's table has in-frame clones only and misses some. The sample lists 150,000 to 250,000 clones, 94% occurring once. The specimen was peripheral blood. These receptors all come from a man younger than 45 with COVID-19, enrolled during active disease. Each CDR3 is given with its conserved first and last residue. Fields, in order: clone size, V gene, D gene, J gene, CDR3 protein, CDR3 DNA. The D gene is left open where the match is weak. The listing skips clone size in some rows; elsewhere it reads once, few, many or a size class.

>NA|TRBV18|NA|TRBJ1-2
CASSPPSMLYYGYTF
TGTGCCAGCTCACCACCGTCTATGCTCTACTATGGCTACACCTTC
>NA|TRBV19|TRBD1|TRBJ1-2
CASSTRQGSGYTF
TGTGCCAGTAGTACTCGACAGGGCTCCGGCTACACCTTC
>NA|TRBV6-5|NA|TRBJ1-5
CASRSLGRNQPQHF
TGTGCCTCCCGGTCGTTGGGGCGCAATCAGCCCCAGCATTTT
>NA|TRBV7-2|TRBD1|TRBJ1-3
CASSDRDRLPSGNTIYF
TGTGCCAGCAGCGACCGGGACAGGCTTCCCTCTGGAAACACCATATATTTT
>NA|TRBV5-4|NA|TRBJ2-2
CASSLGLNTGELFF
TGTGCCAGCAGCTTGGGACTGAACACCGGGGAGCTGTTTTTT
>NA|TRBV4-2|NA|TRBJ2-3
CASSQGSGLLTDTQYF
TGTGCCAGCAGCCAAGGGTCCGGACTGCTCACAGATACGCAGTATTTT
>once|TRBV15|NA|TRBJ2-7
CATSRESAGLIYEQYF
TGTGCCACCAGCAGAGAATCGGCGGGCCTTATCTACGAGCAGTACTTC
>NA|TRBV27|NA|TRBJ1-2
CASGRTDLLGYTF
TGTGCCAGCGGGCGGACAGACCTGCTTGGCTACACCTTC
>NA|TRBV6-5|NA|TRBJ1-1
CASSYNFGEGNTEAFF
TGTGCCAGCAGTTACAACTTTGGGGAGGGGAACACTGAAGCTTTCTTT
>NA|TRBV10-3|TRBD1|TRBJ1-1
CAISVRPGQSNTEAFF
TGTGCCATCAGTGTCAGACCGGGACAGTCAAACACTGAAGCTTTCTTT